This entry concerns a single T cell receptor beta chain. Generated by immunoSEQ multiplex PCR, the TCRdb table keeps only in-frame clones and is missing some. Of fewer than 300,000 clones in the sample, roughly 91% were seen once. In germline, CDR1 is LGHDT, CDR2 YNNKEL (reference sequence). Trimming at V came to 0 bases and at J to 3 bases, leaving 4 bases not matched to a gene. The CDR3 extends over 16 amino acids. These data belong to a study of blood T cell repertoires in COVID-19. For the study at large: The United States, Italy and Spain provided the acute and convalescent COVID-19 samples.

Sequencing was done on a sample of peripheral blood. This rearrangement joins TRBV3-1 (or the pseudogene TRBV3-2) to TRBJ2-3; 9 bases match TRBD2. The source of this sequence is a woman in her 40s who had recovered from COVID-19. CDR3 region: CASSQDGLAPTDTQYF. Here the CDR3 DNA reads TGTGCCAGCAGCCAAGACGGACTAGCGCCTACAGATACGCAGTATTTT.